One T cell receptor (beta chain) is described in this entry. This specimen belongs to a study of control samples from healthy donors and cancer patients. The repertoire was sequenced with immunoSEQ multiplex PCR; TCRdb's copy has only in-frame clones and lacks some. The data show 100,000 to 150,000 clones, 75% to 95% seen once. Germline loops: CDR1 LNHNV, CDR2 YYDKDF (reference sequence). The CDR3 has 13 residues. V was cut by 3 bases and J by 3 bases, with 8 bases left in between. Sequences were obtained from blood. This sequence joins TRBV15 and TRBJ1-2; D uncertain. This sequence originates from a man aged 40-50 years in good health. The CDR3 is CATSRGKDYGYTF. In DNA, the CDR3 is TGTGCCACCAGCAGGGGGAAGGACTATGGCTACACCTTC.